Listed below are T cell receptor beta chains from one sample, sequenced in a study of OX40 agonist ivuxolimab in advanced cancers. TCRdb keeps only in-frame clones here, not all; method: immunoSEQ multiplex PCR. The sample carries 70,000 to 85,000 clones, 94% recorded once. This material consisted of CD4+ or CD8+ T cells sorted from blood, taken in a trial of the OX40 agonist ivuxolimab. The source of these receptors is an adult with an advanced solid tumor such as melanoma, head and neck, liver or kidney cancer. CDR3s include the opening cysteine and the closing phenylalanine or tryptophan. D genes are given only for firm matches. The size entry is marked missing in some rows and otherwise reads once, few, many or a size class.

v_call: TRBV9
clone_size: NA
j_call: TRBJ2-4
d_call: TRBD2
cdr3_aa: CASSVGLAGGINIQYF
cdr3_nt: TGTGCCAGCAGCGTAGGACTAGCGGGAGGCATAAACATTCAGTACTTC

v_call: TRBV7-9
clone_size: NA
j_call: TRBJ2-6
d_call: TRBD1
cdr3_aa: CASSQTGGPGANVLTF
cdr3_nt: TGTGCCAGCAGCCAAACAGGGGGCCCTGGGGCCAACGTCCTGACTTTC

v_call: TRBV5-1
clone_size: NA
j_call: TRBJ1-1
d_call: TRBD1
cdr3_aa: CASSLSGQESNTEAFF
cdr3_nt: TGCGCCAGCAGCTTGTCGGGACAGGAGTCGAACACTGAAGCTTTCTTT

v_call: TRBV7-2
clone_size: NA
j_call: TRBJ2-3
d_call: NA
cdr3_aa: CASSLTSPLTDTQYF
cdr3_nt: TGTGCCAGCAGCTTGACTTCCCCCCTCACAGATACGCAGTATTTT

v_call: TRBV7-9
clone_size: NA
j_call: TRBJ2-7
d_call: NA
cdr3_aa: CASSFGPTEQYF
cdr3_nt: TGTGCCAGCAGCTTCGGGCCCACCGAGCAGTACTTC

v_call: TRBV9
clone_size: NA
j_call: TRBJ2-5
d_call: NA
cdr3_aa: CASSIGTLGETQYF
cdr3_nt: TGTGCCAGCAGCATCGGGACTTTAGGGGAGACCCAGTACTTC

v_call: TRBV19
clone_size: NA
j_call: TRBJ1-1
d_call: NA
cdr3_aa: CASSPDLGPLNTEAFF
cdr3_nt: TGTGCCAGTAGCCCCGATTTGGGACCTTTGAACACTGAAGCTTTCTTT

v_call: TRBV4-3
clone_size: NA
j_call: TRBJ2-7
d_call: NA
cdr3_aa: CASSQPDTLPYEQYF
cdr3_nt: TGCGCCAGCAGCCAACCGGACACGCTTCCCTACGAGCAGTACTTC

v_call: TRBV5-6
clone_size: NA
j_call: TRBJ2-5
d_call: NA
cdr3_aa: CASSFDRETQYF
cdr3_nt: TGTGCCAGCAGCTTTGATCGAGAGACCCAGTACTTC

v_call: TRBV7-9
clone_size: once
j_call: TRBJ2-7
d_call: NA
cdr3_aa: CASSYPYVDEQYF
cdr3_nt: TGTGCCAGCAGCTACCCCTACGTAGACGAGCAGTACTTC

v_call: TRBV6-6
clone_size: NA
j_call: TRBJ1-2
d_call: NA
cdr3_aa: CASRRTDYGYTF
cdr3_nt: TGTGCCAGCAGACGGACAGACTATGGCTACACCTTC

v_call: TRBV7-8
clone_size: NA
j_call: TRBJ2-5
d_call: TRBD1
cdr3_aa: CASSPSRDRGRETQYF
cdr3_nt: TGTGCCAGCAGCCCCTCCCGGGACAGGGGGCGGGAGACCCAGTACTTC

v_call: TRBV9
clone_size: NA
j_call: TRBJ2-1
d_call: NA
cdr3_aa: CASTPVGSGHYGQDEQFF
cdr3_nt: TGTGCCAGCACTCCGGTGGGATCAGGTCATTATGGGCAGGATGAGCAGTTCTTC

v_call: TRBV4-1
clone_size: NA
j_call: TRBJ2-3
d_call: NA
cdr3_aa: CASSQGPLDTQYF
cdr3_nt: TGCGCCAGCAGCCAAGGTCCTCTAGATACGCAGTATTTT

v_call: TRBV18
clone_size: NA
j_call: TRBJ2-5
d_call: NA
cdr3_aa: CASSPVVEVSQETQYF
cdr3_nt: TGTGCCAGCTCACCGGTGGTGGAAGTCTCACAAGAGACCCAGTACTTC

v_call: TRBV6-1
clone_size: once
j_call: TRBJ2-5
d_call: NA
cdr3_aa: CASSEGPYQETQYF
cdr3_nt: TGTGCCAGCAGTGAAGGGCCGTACCAAGAGACCCAGTACTTC

v_call: TRBV5-6
clone_size: NA
j_call: TRBJ2-1
d_call: NA
cdr3_aa: CASSLLAADEQFF
cdr3_nt: TGTGCCAGCAGCTTATTGGCAGCTGATGAGCAGTTCTTC

v_call: TRBV9
clone_size: NA
j_call: TRBJ2-3
d_call: NA
cdr3_aa: CASSVGGDTQYF
cdr3_nt: TGTGCCAGCAGCGTAGGTGGAGATACGCAGTATTTT